A single T cell receptor (beta chain) is shown here with its context. This specimen belongs to a study of blood T cell repertoires in COVID-19. Study-wide background: The United States, Italy and Spain provided the acute and convalescent COVID-19 samples. PBMCs, B-cell-depleted T cells, or T cells provided the cDNA or gDNA that made up the material.

The V end was cut by 6 bases, the J end by 6 bases, with 18 bases between. The CDR3 sequence is 14 residues long. The germline gives CDR1 ENHRY, CDR2 SYGVKD. Source study methods: Estimates of nucleated cell counts were drawn from the amplification of reference gene primers. This table comes from immunoSEQ multiplex PCR, and its TCRdb copy is limited to in-frame clones, with some not included. For V, J and clone size, that table is used; D and trimming come from the DNA. The sample records 200,000 to 300,000 clones, around 80% being singletons. The gene calls are TRBV10-3 and TRBJ2-7, with D perhaps matching TRBD2 (6 bases). The TCR originated in a man aged 55 to 70 with acute or convalescent COVID-19. The sequenced sample was peripheral blood. This CDR3 is CAISPSLGGVEQYF. The CDR3 coding sequence is TGTGCCATCAGCCCGTCCCTGGGGGGAGTCGAGCAGTACTTC.